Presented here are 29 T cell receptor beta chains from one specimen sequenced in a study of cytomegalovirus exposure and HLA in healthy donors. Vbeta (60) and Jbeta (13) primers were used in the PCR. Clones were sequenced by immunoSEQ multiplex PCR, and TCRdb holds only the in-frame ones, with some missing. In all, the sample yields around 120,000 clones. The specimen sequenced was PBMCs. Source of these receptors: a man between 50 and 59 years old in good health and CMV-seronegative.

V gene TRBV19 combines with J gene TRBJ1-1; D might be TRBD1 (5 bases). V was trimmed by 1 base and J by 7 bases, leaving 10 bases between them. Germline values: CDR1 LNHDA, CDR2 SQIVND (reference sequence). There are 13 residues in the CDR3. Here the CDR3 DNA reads TGTGCCAGTAGTATAGTCCGGGGGGGTGAAGCTTTCTTT. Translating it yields CASSIVRGGEAFF.

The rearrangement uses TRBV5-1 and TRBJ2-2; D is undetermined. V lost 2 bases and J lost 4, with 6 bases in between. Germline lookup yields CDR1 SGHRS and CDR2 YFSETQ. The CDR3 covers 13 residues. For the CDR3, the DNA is TGCGCCAGCAGCTTTTACTTCACCGGGGAGCTGTTTTTT. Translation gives CASSFYFTGELFF. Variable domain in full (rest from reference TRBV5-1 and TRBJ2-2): KAGVTQTPRYLIKTRGQQVTLSCSPISGHRSVSWYQQTPGQGLQFLFEYFSETQRNKGNFPGRFSGRQFSNSRSEMNVSTLELGDSALYLCASSFYFTGELFFGEGSRLTVL.

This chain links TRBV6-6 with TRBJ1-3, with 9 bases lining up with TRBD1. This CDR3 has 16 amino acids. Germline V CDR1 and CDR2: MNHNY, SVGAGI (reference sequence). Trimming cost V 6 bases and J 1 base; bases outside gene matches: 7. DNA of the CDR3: TGTGCCAGCAGCCGACCCGGGACAGGGTCTGGAAACACCATATATTTT. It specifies CASSRPGTGSGNTIYF.

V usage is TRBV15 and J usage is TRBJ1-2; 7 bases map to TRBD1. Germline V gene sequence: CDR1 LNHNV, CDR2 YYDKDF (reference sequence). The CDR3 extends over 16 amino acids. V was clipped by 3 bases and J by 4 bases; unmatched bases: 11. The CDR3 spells CATSRGTDSLGYGYTF. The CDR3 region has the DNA TGTGCCACCAGCAGGGGGACAGATTCGCTTGGCTATGGCTACACCTTC.

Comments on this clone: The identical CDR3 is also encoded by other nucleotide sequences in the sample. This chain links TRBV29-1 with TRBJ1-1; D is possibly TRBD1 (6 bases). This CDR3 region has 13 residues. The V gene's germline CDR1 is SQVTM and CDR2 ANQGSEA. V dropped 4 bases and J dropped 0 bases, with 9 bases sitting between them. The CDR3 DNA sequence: TGCAGCGTTGCCGGACAGCTGAACACTGAAGCTTTCTTT. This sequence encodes CSVAGQLNTEAFF.

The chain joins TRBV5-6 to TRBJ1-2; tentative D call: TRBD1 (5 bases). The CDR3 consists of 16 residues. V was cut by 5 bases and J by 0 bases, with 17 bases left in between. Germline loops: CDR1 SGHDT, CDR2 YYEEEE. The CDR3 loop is CASRSWGGRTNYGYTF. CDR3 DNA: TGTGCCAGCAGGTCATGGGGGGGACGGACTAACTATGGCTACACCTTC.

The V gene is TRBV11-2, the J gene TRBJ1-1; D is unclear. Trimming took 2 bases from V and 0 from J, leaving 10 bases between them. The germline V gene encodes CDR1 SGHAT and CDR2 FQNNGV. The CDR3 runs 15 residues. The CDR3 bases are TGTGCCAGCAGCTTAACTGCTGGTATGAACACTGAAGCTTTCTTT. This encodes CASSLTAGMNTEAFF.

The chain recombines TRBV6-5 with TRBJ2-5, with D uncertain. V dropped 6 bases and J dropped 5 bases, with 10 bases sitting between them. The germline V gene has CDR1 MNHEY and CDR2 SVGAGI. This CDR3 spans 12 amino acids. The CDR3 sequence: CASSESSETQYF. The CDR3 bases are TGTGCCAGCAGCGAGTCAAGTGAGACCCAGTACTTC.

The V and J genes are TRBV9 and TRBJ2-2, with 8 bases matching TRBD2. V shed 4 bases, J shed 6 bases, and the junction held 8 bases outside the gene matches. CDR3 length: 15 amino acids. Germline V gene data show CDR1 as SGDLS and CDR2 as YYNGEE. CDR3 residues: CASSSSGSSSGELFF. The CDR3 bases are TGTGCCAGCAGCTCAAGCGGGAGCTCCTCCGGGGAGCTGTTTTTT.

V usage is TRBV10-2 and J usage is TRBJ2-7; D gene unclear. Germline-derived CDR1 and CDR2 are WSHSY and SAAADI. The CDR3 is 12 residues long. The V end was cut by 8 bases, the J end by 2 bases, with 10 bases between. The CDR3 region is CASGSQTYEQYF. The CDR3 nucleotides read TGCGCCAGCGGGTCACAGACCTACGAGCAGTACTTC.

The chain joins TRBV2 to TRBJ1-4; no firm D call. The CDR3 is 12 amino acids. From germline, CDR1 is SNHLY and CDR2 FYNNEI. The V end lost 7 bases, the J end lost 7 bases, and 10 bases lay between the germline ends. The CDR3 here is CASKPESEKLFF. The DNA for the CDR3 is TGTGCCAGCAAACCAGAATCTGAAAAACTGTTTTTT.

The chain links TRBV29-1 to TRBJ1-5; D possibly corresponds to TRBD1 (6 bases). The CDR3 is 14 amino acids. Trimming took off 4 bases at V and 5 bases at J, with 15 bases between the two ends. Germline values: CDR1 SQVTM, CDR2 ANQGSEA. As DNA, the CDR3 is TGCAGCGTTGCAAACAACGCAGGGGATCAGCCCCAGCATTTT. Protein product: CSVANNAGDQPQHF.

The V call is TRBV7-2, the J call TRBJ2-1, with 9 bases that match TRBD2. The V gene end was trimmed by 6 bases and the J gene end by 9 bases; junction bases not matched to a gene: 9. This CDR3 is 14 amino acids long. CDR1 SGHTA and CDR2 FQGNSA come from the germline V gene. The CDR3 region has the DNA TGTGCCAGCAGGGAGGGACTAGCTCTTGGTGAGCAGTTCTTC. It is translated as CASREGLALGEQFF.

The CDR3 here is CSVAGLAGGTYNEQFF. The CDR3 DNA reads TGCAGCGTTGCGGGACTAGCGGGGGGGACCTACAATGAGCAGTTCTTC. The chain employs TRBV29-1 and TRBJ2-1; 16 bases align to TRBD2. V gave up 4 bases and J gave up 2 bases; unmatched junction bases: 2. CDR1 and CDR2 from the germline V gene are SQVTM and ANQGSEA. The CDR3 is made up of 16 amino acids.

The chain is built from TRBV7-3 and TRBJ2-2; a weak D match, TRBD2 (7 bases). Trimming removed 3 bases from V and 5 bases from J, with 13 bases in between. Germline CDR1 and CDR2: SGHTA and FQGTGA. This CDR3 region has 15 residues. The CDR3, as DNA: TGTGCCAGCAGCTTTCCGGGGAGGGGGACCGGGGAGCTGTTTTTT. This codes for CASSFPGRGTGELFF.

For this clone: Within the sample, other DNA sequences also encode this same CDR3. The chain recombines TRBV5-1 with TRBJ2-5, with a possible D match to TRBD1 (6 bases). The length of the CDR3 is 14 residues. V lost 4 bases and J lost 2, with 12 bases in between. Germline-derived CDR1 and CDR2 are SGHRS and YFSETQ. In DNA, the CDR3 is TGCGCCAGCAGCCCAACAGGGAGACAAGAGACCCAGTACTTC. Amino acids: CASSPTGRQETQYF.

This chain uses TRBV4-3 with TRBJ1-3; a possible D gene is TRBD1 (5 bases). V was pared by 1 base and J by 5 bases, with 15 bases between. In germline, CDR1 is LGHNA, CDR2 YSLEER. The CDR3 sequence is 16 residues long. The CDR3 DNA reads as TGCGCCAGCAGCCAAGTAAGATCAGGGTTGAGAAACACCATATATTTT. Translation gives CASSQVRSGLRNTIYF.

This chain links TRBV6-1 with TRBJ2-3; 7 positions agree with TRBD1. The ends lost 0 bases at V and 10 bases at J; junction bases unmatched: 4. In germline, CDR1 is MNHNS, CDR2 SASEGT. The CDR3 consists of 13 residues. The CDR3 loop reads CASSEATGVAQYF. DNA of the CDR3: TGTGCCAGCAGTGAAGCTACAGGGGTAGCGCAGTATTTT.

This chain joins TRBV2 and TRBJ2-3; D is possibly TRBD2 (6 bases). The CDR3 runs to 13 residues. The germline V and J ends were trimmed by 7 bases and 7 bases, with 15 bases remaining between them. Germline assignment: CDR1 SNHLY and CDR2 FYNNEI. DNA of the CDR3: TGTGCCAGCACCGGGGGAAGAATTTATACGCAGTATTTT. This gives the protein CASTGGRIYTQYF.

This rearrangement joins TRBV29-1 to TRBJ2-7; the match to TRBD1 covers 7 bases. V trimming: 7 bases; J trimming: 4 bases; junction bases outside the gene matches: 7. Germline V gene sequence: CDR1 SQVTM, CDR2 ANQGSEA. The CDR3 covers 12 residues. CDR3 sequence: CSARDSPYEQYF. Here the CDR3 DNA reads TGCAGCGCCCGGGACAGCCCATACGAGCAGTACTTC.

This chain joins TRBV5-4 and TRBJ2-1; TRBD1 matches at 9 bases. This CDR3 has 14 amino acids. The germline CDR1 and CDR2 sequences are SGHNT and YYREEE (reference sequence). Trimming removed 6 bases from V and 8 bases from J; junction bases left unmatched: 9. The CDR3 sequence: CASNRDRDSHEQFF. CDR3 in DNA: TGTGCCAGCAACCGGGACAGGGATAGCCATGAGCAGTTCTTC.

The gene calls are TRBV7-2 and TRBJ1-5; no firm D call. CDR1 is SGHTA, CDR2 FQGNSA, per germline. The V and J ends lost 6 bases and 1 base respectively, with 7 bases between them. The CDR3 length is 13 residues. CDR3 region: CASRRGSNQPQHF. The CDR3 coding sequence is TGTGCCAGCAGAAGAGGGAGCAATCAGCCCCAGCATTTT.

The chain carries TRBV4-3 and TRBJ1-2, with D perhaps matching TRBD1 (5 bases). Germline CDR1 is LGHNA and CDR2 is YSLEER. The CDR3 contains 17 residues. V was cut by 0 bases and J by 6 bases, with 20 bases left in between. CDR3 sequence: CASSQEIAGWGVNGYTF. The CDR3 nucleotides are TGCGCCAGCAGCCAAGAAATCGCTGGGTGGGGGGTTAATGGCTACACCTTC.

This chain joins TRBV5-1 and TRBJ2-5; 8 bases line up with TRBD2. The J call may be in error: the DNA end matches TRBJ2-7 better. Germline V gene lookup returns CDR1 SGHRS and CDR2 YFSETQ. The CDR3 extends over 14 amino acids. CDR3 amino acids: CASSLQRETYEQYF. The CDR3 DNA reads TGCGCCAGCAGCTTACAGCGGGAGACCTACGAGCAGTACTTC.

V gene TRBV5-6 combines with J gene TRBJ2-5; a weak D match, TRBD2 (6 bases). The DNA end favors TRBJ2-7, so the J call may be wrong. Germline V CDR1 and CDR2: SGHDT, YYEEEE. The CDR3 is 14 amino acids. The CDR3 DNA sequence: TGTGCCAGCAGCCGGGGACCGGGGGACTACGAGCAGTACTTC. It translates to CASSRGPGDYEQYF.

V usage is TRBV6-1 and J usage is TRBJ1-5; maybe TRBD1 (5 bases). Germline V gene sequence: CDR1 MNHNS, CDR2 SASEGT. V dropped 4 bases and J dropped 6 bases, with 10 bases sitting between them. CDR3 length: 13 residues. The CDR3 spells CASSGGPRQPQHF. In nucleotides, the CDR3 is TGTGCCAGCAGTGGGGGCCCTCGTCAGCCCCAGCATTTT.

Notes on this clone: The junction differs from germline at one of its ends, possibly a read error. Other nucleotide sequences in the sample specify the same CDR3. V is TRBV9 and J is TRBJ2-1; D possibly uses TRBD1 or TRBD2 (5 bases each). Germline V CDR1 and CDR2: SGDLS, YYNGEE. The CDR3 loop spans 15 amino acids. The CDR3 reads CASSGGAYVSDEQFF. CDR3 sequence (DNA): TGCGCCAGCAGCGGTGGGGCCTACGTGTCAGATGAGCAGTTCTTC.

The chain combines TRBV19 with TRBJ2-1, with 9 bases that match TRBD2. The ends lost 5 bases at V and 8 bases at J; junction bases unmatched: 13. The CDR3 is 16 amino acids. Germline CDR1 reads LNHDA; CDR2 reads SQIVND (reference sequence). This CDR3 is CASSWFPAGGSHEQFF. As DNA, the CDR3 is TGTGCCAGTAGTTGGTTTCCAGCGGGAGGCTCCCATGAGCAGTTCTTC.

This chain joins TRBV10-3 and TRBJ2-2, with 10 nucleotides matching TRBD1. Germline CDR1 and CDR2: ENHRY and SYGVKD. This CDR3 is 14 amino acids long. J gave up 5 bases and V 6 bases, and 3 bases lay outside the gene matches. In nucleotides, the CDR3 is TGTGCCATCAGGACAGGGGGCGAAACCGGGGAGCTGTTTTTT. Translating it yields CAIRTGGETGELFF.